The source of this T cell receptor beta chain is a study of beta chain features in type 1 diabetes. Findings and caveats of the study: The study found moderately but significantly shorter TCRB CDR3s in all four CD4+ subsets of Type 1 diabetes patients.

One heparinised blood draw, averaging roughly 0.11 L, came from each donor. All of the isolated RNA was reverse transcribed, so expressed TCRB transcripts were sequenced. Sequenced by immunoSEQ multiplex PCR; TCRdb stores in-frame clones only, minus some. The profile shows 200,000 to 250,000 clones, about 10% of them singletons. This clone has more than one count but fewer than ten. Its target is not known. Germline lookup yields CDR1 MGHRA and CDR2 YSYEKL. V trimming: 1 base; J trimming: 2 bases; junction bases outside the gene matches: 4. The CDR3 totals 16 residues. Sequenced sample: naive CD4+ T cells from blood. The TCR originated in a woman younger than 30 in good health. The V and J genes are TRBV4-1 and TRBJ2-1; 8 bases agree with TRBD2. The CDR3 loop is CASSQVAGGAYNEQFF. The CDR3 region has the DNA TGCGCCAGCAGCCAAGTCGCCGGGGGGGCCTACAATGAGCAGTTCTTC.